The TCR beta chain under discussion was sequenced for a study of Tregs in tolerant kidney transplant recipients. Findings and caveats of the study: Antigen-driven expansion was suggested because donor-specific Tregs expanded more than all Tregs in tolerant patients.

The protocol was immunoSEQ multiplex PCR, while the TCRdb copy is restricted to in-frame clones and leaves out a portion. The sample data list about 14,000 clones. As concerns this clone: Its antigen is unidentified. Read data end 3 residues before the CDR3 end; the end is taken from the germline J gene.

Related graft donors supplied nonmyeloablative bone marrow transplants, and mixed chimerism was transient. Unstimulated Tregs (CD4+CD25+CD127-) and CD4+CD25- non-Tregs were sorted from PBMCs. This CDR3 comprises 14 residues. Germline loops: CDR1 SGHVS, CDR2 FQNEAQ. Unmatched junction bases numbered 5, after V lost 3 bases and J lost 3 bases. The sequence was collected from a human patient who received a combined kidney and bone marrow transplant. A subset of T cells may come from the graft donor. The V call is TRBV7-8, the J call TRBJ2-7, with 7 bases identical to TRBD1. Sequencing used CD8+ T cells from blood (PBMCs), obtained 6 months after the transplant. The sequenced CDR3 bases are TGTGCCAGCAGCTTGGGGACAGCCGACTACGAG. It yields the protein CASSLGTADYE. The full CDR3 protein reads CASSLGTADYEQYF.